Each of the 8 T cell receptor beta chains below was sequenced from the same sample in a study of blood T cell repertoires in COVID-19 (dated by TCRdb to about 2020). To prepare the library, the immunoSEQ multiplex PCR assay was applied. Held by TCRdb, this immuneACCESS table contains in-frame sequences only and omits some clones. Under half of the omission traces to an unresolved V gene where checked; the cause of the rest is unknown. The sample includes about 160,000 clones, with around four fifths observed a single time. The ten largest make up 8% of the sample. Sample: PBMCs or T cells enriched from blood (not recorded which). The receptor set was obtained from a woman in her forties or fifties who had recovered from COVID-19.

The chain is built from TRBV11-1 and TRBJ2-4, with D perhaps TRBD2 (6 bases). Per the germline V gene, CDR1 is SGHAT and CDR2 is FQDESV (reference sequence). The CDR3 has 16 residues. Trimming removed 3 bases at V and 4 bases at J, with 16 bases between. DNA of the CDR3: TGTGCCAGCAGCTTCCGACCGGGACGGGAGAAAAACATTCAGTACTTC. Translated, it gives CASSFRPGREKNIQYF.

This chain connects TRBV4-3 to TRBJ2-3; TRBD2 is a possible D gene (6 bases). The CDR3 has 13 residues. Trimming stripped 5 bases from V and 5 bases from J, with 11 bases between. Per the germline V gene, CDR1 is LGHNA and CDR2 is YSLEER. The CDR3 DNA follows: TGCGCCAGCAGCTCTCGACTAGTAGATACGCAGTATTTT. Translating it yields CASSSRLVDTQYF.

This chain links TRBV7-2 with TRBJ2-7; 7 bases match TRBD2. V trimming: 5 bases; J trimming: 4 bases; junction bases outside the gene matches: 8. The CDR3 is 14 amino acids. Germline assignment: CDR1 SGHTA and CDR2 FQGNSA. The CDR3 region is CASSRRGSGYEQYF. The DNA for the CDR3 is TGTGCCAGCAGCCGTCGAGGTAGCGGGTACGAGCAGTACTTC. The full variable domain, with the rest looked up from reference TRBV7-2 and TRBJ2-7, is GAGVSQSPSNKVTEKGKDVELRCDPISGHTALYWYRQSLGQGLEFLIYFQGNSAPDKSGLPSDRFSAERTGGSVSTLTIQRTQQEDSAVYLCASSRRGSGYEQYFGPGTRLTVT.

The chain carries TRBV5-4 and TRBJ2-7, with TRBD2 matching over 7 bases. This CDR3 comprises 15 residues. J was trimmed by 2 bases and V by 4 bases; bases with no gene match: 9. CDR1 is SGHNT, CDR2 YYREEE, per germline (reference sequence). CDR3 sequence: CASSLMGGKTYEQYF. The CDR3 coding sequence is TGTGCCAGCAGCCTAATGGGGGGGAAGACCTACGAGCAGTACTTC.

This chain connects TRBV6-6 to TRBJ1-5, with D perhaps matching TRBD1 (5 bases). CDR3 length equals 16 residues. V was pared by 2 bases and J by 0 bases, with 11 bases between. CDR1 and CDR2 (germline): MNHNY, SVGAGI (reference sequence). The CDR3 spells CASSYVQGTSNQPQHF. In DNA form, the CDR3 reads TGTGCCAGCAGTTACGTTCAGGGTACTAGCAATCAGCCCCAGCATTTT.

The chain links TRBV6-6 to TRBJ2-7, with TRBD2 as a possible D gene (5 bases). Germline V gives CDR1 MNHNY, CDR2 SVGAGI (reference sequence). This CDR3 spans 13 amino acids. The V end was cut by 4 bases, the J end by 2 bases, with 9 bases between. The CDR3 DNA is TGTGCCAGCAGTTCACCTAGCACCTACGAGCAGTACTTC. Translating gives CASSSPSTYEQYF.

The chain uses TRBV12-3 or TRBV12-4 and TRBJ1-5; D is uncertain. The CDR3 spans 12 residues. Trimming took 5 bases from V and 5 from J, leaving 7 bases between them. The CDR3: CASSPPDQPQHF. The CDR3 coding sequence is TGTGCCAGCAGTCCCCCCGATCAGCCCCAGCATTTT.

This clone was counted only a few times. This chain uses TRBV29-1 with TRBJ1-1; 7 nucleotides align to TRBD1. Germline CDR1 reads SQVTM; CDR2 reads ANQGSEA. With V trimmed by 4 bases and J by 3 bases, 20 bases remained unmatched. The CDR3 consists of 18 residues. The CDR3 sequence is CSVAGSYGTDEVYTEAFF. CDR3 in DNA: TGCAGCGTTGCGGGGTCTTACGGGACAGACGAGGTGTACACTGAAGCTTTCTTT. The full variable domain, with the rest looked up from reference TRBV29-1 and TRBJ1-1, is SAVISQKPSRDICQRGTSLTIQCQVDSQVTMMFWYRQQPGQSLTLIATANQGSEATYESGFVIDKFPISRPNLTFSTLTVSNMSPEDSSIYLCSVAGSYGTDEVYTEAFFGQGTRLTVV.